This entry is about one T cell receptor beta chain. No antigen is known for it. These data are taken from a study of T cell responses to AZD1222 COVID-19 vaccine. Notes on the study in general: Dominant at 160-218 and 743-854, vaccine-associated CD4 TCRs also spanned spike. Clonal diversity may have been underestimated in mostly white British donors.

Method: immunoSEQ multiplex PCR; TCRdb's copy keeps in-frame clones and lacks some. Of 95,000 to 150,000 clones listed, around 83% are singletons. V lost 6 bases and J lost 5, with 16 bases in between. Germline CDR1 is MDHEN and CDR2 is SYDVKM. The CDR3 spans 14 residues. Second-dose intervals of approximately 4 or approximately 12 weeks were pooled. V and J are TRBV28 and TRBJ1-1, with a tentative D call TRBD1 (6 bases). This specimen consisted of peripheral blood, obtained 28 days after the second AZD1222 dose. This clonotype originated in an adult who received the AZD1222 COVID-19 vaccine. This CDR3 is CASRSQGERTEAFF. The CDR3 DNA is TGTGCCAGCAGGTCACAGGGAGAGCGAACTGAAGCTTTCTTT.